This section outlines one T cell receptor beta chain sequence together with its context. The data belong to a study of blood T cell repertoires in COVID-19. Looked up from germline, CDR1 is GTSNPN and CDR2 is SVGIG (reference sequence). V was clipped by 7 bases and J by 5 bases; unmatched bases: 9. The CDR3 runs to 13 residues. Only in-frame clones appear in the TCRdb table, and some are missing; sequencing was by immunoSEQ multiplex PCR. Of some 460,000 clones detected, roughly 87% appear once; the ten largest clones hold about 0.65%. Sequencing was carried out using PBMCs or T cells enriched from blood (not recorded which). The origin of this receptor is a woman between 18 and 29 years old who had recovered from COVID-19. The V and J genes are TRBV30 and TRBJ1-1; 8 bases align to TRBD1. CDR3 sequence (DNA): TGTGCCTCCCAACAGGGGGTGATGACTGAAGCTTTCTTT. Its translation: CASQQGVMTEAFF.